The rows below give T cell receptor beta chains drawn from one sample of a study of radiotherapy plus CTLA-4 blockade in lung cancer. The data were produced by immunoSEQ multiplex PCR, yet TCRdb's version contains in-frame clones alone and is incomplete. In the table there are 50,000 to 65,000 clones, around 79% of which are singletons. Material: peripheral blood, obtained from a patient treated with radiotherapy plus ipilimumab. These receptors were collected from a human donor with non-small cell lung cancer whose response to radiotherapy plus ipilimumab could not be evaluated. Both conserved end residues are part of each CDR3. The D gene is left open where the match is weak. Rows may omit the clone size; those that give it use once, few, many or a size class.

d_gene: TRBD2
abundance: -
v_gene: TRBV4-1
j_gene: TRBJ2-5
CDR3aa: CASSQTAGSGTQYF
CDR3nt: TGCGCCAGCAGCCAAACAGCGGGGTCGGGGACCCAGTACTTC

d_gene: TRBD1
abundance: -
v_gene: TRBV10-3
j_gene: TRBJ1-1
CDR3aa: CAIRDREVTSEAFF
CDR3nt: TGTGCCATCAGAGACAGGGAGGTTACTAGTGAAGCTTTCTTT

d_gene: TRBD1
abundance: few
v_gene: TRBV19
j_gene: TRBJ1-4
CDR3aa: CASSGQASTNEKLFF
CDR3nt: TGTGCCAGTAGTGGACAGGCTTCAACTAATGAAAAACTGTTTTTT

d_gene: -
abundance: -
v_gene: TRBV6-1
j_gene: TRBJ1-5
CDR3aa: CASGPGGNQPQHF
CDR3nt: TGTGCCAGCGGTCCCGGGGGCAATCAGCCCCAGCATTTT

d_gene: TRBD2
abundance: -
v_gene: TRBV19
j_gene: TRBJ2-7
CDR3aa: CASSPRLGGRSYEQYF
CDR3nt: TGTGCCAGTAGTCCCCGCCTGGGCGGGAGATCCTACGAGCAGTACTTC

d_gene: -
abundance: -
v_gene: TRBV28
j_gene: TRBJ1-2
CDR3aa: CASSLDSPNYGYTF
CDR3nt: TGTGCCAGCAGTTTGGACAGTCCTAACTATGGCTACACCTTC

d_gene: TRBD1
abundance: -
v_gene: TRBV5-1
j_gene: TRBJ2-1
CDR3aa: CASGRTGDNEQFF
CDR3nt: TGCGCCAGCGGTCGGACAGGGGATAATGAGCAGTTCTTC

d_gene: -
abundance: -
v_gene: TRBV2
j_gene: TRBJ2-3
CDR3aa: CASLARGPSTDTQYF
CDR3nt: TGTGCCAGCCTCGCCAGGGGACCTAGCACAGATACGCAGTATTTT

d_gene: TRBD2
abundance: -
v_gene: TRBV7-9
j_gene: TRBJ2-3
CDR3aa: CASSLLAGLVPQYF
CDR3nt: TGTGCCAGCAGCCTACTAGCGGGACTCGTTCCGCAGTATTTT

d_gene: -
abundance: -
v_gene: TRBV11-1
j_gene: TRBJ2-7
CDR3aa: CASSLVDRGTSYEQYF
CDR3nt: TGTGCCAGCAGCTTAGTGGACCGGGGGACCTCCTACGAGCAGTACTTC

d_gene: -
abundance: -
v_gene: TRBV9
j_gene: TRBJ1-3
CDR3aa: CASSVALGSGNTIYF
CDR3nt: TGTGCCAGCAGCGTAGCTTTAGGGAGTGGAAACACCATATATTTT

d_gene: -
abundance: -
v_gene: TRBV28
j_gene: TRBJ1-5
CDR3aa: CASTLTPNQPQHF
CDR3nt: TGTGCCAGCACCTTAACTCCAAATCAGCCCCAGCATTTT

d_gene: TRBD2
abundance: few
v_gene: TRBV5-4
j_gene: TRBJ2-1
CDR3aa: CASSPWGGAREQFF
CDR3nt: TGTGCCAGCAGCCCCTGGGGGGGAGCTCGTGAGCAGTTCTTC

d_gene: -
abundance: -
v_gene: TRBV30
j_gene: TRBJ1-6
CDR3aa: CAWSVGEVSYNSPLHF
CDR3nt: TGTGCCTGGAGTGTAGGGGAAGTCTCCTATAATTCACCCCTCCACTTT

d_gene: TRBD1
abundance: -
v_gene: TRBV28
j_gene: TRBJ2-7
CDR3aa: CASRSGTVVIEQYF
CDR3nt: TGTGCCAGCAGGTCCGGGACAGTCGTTATCGAGCAGTACTTC

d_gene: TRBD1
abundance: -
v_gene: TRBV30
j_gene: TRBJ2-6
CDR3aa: CAWTTGGAFWANVLTF
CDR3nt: TGTGCCTGGACGACAGGGGGCGCTTTTTGGGCCAACGTCCTGACTTTC

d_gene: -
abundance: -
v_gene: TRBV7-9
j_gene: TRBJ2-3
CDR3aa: CASSLAVTDTQYF
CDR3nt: TGTGCCAGCAGCTTAGCCGTCACAGATACGCAGTATTTT

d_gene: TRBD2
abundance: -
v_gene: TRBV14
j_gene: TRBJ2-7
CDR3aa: CASSQGVSGANYRGYEQYF
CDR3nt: TGTGCCAGCAGCCAAGGGGTTAGCGGGGCCAACTACCGGGGGTACGAGCAGTACTTC

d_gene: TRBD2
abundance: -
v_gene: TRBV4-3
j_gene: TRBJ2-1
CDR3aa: CASSQVGGLAANEQFF
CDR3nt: TGCGCCAGCAGCCAAGTGGGGGGACTAGCGGCCAATGAGCAGTTCTTC

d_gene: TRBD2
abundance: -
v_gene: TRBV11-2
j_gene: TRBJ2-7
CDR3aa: CASSFLAGGKQYF
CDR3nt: TGTGCCAGCAGCTTTCTAGCGGGGGGTAAGCAGTACTTC

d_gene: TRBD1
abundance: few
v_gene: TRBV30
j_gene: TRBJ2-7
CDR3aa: CAWEFDGDRGREQYF
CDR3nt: TGTGCCTGGGAATTCGACGGGGACAGGGGACGCGAGCAGTACTTC

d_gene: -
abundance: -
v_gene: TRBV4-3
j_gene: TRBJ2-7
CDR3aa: CASSQGRAAYEQYF
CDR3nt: TGCGCCAGCAGCCAAGGCAGGGCAGCCTACGAGCAGTACTTC

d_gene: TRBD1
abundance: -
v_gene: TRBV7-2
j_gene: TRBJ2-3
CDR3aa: CASSSGGAQGKTQYF
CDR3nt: TGTGCCAGCAGCTCCGGTGGGGCACAGGGGAAGACGCAGTATTTT

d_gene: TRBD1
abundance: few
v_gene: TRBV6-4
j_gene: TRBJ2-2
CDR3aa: CASSRDRITGELFF
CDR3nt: TGTGCCAGCAGCCGGGACAGAATAACCGGGGAGCTGTTTTTT

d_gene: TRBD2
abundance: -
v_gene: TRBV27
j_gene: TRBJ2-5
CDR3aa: CASSAGTSGGQTQYF
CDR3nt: TGTGCCAGCAGTGCCGGGACTAGCGGGGGCCAGACCCAGTACTTC

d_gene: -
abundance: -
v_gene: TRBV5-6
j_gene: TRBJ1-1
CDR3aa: CASSFGQGRWENTEAFF
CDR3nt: TGTGCCAGCAGCTTCGGGCAGGGGCGCTGGGAGAACACTGAAGCTTTCTTT

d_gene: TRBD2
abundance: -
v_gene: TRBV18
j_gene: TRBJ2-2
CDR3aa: CASSPRTQREANTGELFF
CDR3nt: TGTGCCAGCTCACCACGGACCCAGCGGGAAGCGAACACCGGGGAGCTGTTTTTT

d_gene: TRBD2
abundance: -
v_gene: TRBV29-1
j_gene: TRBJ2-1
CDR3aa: CSAERGRGGEQFF
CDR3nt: TGCAGCGCCGAGCGGGGGAGGGGGGGTGAGCAGTTCTTC

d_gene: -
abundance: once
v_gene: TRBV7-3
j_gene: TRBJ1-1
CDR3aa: CASSLTHKNTEAFF
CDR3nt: TGTGCCAGCAGCTTAACTCACAAGAACACTGAAGCTTTCTTT

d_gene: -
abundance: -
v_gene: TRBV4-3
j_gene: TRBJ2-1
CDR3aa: CASSPRDSRRDEQFF
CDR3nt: TGCGCCAGCAGCCCGCGGGACTCGCGGAGGGATGAGCAGTTCTTC

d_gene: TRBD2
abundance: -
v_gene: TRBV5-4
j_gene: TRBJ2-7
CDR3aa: CASSQAYSGGAYEQYF
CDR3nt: TGTGCCAGCAGCCAAGCTTATAGCGGGGGGGCCTACGAGCAGTACTTC

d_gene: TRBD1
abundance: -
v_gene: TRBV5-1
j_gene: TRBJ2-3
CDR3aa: CASSEGALQGADTQYF
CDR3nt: TGCGCCAGCAGCGAGGGGGCTCTGCAAGGGGCAGATACGCAGTATTTT

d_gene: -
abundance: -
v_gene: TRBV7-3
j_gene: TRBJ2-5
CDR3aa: CASSSGSGETQYF
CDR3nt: TGTGCCAGCAGCTCAGGGTCAGGAGAGACCCAGTACTTC

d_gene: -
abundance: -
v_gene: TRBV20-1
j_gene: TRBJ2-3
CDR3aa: CALASTDTQYF
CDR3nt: TGCGCCCTAGCGAGCACAGATACGCAGTATTTT

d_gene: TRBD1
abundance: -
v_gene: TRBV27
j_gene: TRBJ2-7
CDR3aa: CASSWGQGGYEQYF
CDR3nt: TGTGCCAGCAGTTGGGGACAGGGAGGTTACGAGCAGTACTTC

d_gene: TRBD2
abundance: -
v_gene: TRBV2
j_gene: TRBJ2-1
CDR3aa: CASAFLATSEGLFF
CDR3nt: TGTGCCAGCGCATTCCTTGCAACTAGCGAGGGATTGTTCTTC

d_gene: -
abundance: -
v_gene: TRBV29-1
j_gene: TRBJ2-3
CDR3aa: CSEGYSSTDTQYF
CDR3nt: TGCAGCGAGGGGTATTCGAGCACAGATACGCAGTATTTT

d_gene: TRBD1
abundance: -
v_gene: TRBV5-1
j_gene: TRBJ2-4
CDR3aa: CASSRSGTEINIQYF
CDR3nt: TGCGCCAGCAGCCGCTCCGGGACAGAAATAAACATTCAGTACTTC

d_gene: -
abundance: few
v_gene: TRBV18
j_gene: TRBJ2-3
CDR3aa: CASSPGLDFVGYTDTQYF
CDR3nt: TGTGCCAGCTCCCCGGGACTTGATTTTGTCGGGTACACAGATACGCAGTATTTT

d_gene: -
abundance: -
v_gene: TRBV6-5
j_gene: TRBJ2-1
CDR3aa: CASSHPRSYEQFF
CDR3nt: TGTGCCAGCAGCCATCCTCGGAGCTATGAGCAGTTCTTC

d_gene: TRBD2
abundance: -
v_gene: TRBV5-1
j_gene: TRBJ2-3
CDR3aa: CASSLSGGISDTQYF
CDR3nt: TGCGCCAGCAGCTTAAGCGGGGGGATTTCAGATACGCAGTATTTT

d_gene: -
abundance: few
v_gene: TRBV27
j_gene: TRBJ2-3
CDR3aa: CASSLGVDTQYF
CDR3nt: TGTGCCAGCAGTTTGGGCGTAGATACGCAGTATTTT

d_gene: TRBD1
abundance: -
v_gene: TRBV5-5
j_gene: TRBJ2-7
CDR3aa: CASSLTGTYEQYF
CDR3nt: TGTGCCAGCAGCCTGACAGGGACCTACGAGCAGTACTTC

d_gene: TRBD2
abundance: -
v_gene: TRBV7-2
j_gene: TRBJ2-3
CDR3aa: CASTPTSGSLPGTDTQYF
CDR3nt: TGTGCCAGCACCCCGACTAGCGGGAGTTTGCCGGGCACAGATACGCAGTATTTT

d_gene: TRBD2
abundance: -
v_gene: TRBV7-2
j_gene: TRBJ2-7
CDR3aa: CASSLVAGGPGHEQYF
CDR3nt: TGTGCCAGCAGCTTAGTAGCGGGAGGGCCGGGTCACGAGCAGTACTTC

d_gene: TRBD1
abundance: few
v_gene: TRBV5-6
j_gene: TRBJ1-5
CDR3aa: CASSRQGMDQPQHF
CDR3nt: TGTGCCAGCAGCAGACAGGGGATGGATCAGCCCCAGCATTTT

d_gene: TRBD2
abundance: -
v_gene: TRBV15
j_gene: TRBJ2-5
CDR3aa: CATSRWREVEETQYF
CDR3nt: TGTGCCACCAGCAGATGGCGGGAGGTTGAGGAGACCCAGTACTTC

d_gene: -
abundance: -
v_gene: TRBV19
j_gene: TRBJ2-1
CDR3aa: CASSSGISYNEQFF
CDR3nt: TGTGCCAGTAGTAGCGGGATTTCCTACAATGAGCAGTTCTTC

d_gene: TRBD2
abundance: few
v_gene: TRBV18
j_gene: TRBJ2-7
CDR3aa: CASSEAGGDYEQYF
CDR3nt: TGTGCCAGCTCAGAAGCGGGAGGAGATTACGAGCAGTACTTC

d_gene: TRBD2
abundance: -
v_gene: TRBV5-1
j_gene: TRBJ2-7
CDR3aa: CASSLAGAGLAKQYF
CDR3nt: TGCGCCAGCAGCTTGGCCGGCGCGGGACTAGCGAAGCAGTACTTC